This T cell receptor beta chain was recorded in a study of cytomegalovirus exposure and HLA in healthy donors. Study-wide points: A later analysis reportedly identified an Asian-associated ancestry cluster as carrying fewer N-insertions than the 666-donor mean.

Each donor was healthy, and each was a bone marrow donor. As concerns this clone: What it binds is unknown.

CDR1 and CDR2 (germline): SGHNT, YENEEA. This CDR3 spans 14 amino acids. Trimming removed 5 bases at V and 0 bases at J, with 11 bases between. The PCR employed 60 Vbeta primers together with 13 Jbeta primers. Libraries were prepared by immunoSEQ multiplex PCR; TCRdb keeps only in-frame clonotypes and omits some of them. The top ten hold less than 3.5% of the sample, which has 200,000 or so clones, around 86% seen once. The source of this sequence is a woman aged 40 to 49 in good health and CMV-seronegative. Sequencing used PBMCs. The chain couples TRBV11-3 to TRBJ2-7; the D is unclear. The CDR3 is CASSPTHASYEQYF. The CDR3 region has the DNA TGTGCCAGCAGCCCAACACACGCCTCCTACGAGCAGTACTTC.